Each of the 23 T cell receptor beta chains below was sequenced from the same sample in a study of technical replicates of blood from a few donors. The assay was immunoSEQ multiplex PCR, and TCRdb's table has in-frame clones only and misses some. The top ten hold about 0.28% of the sample, which has some 70,000 clones, approximately 97% seen once. The sample was T cells isolated from PBMCs. These receptors were collected from a human donor in good health.

V gene TRBV19 combines with J gene TRBJ2-1; perhaps TRBD2 as D (5 bases). Trimming left V 7 bases short and J 6 bases short, with 13 bases between. This CDR3 comprises 13 residues. Germline V gene sequence: CDR1 LNHDA, CDR2 SQIVND (reference sequence). In DNA, the CDR3 is TGTGCCAGTATTAAAGGGAGCAGCAATGAGCAGTTCTTC. Residues: CASIKGSSNEQFF.

Turning to this clone: One end of the junction does not line up with germline, which may come from a read error. The V gene is TRBV29-1, the J gene TRBJ1-2; D is uncertain. The CDR3 sequence is 12 residues long. Per germline, CDR1 SQVTM and CDR2 ANQGSEA. CDR3 nucleotides: TGCAGCGTTGAAGAACTAGTCGGCTCTCCTTCCTTC. Its protein product is CSVEELVGSPSF.

The rearrangement uses TRBV5-1 and TRBJ1-3; 10 bases are shared with TRBD1. The V gene end was trimmed by 2 bases and the J gene end by 0 bases; junction bases not matched to a gene: 2. From germline, CDR1 is SGHRS and CDR2 YFSETQ. CDR3 size: 16 residues. The CDR3 region is CASSFGTGDSGNTIYF. CDR3 bases: TGCGCCAGCAGCTTCGGGACAGGGGACTCTGGAAACACCATATATTTT.

The genes are TRBV4-1 and TRBJ2-7; tentative D call: TRBD2 (5 bases). Germline CDR1 reads MGHRA; CDR2 reads YSYEKL. The CDR3 is made up of 20 amino acids. V lost 4 bases to trimming and J lost 3 bases, with 31 bases between them. The CDR3 loop reads CASSPLDLRKFLKDGYEQYF. In DNA form, the CDR3 reads TGCGCCAGCAGCCCATTGGACTTGAGAAAATTTTTGAAGGATGGCTACGAGCAGTACTTC.

This clone showed up just once. V and J are TRBV30 and TRBJ1-2; D gene ambiguous. The ends were cut back, 0 bases at V and 0 bases at J, with 5 bases in the middle. Germline CDR1 and CDR2: GTSNPN and SVGIG (reference sequence). The CDR3 is made up of 13 amino acids. CDR3 DNA sequence: TGTGCCTGGAGTGTAACAGCTAACTATGGCTACACCTTC. Translation gives CAWSVTANYGYTF.

The rearrangement uses TRBV7-2 and TRBJ2-3, with 7 bases identical to TRBD2. V gave up 5 bases and J gave up 1 base; unmatched junction bases: 6. The CDR3 is 15 amino acids. Germline V gene data show CDR1 as SGHTA and CDR2 as FQGNSA. The DNA for the CDR3 is TGTGCCAGCAGCCCCTGGGGGGGAGGCACAGATACGCAGTATTTT. This encodes CASSPWGGGTDTQYF.

V and J are TRBV5-5 and TRBJ2-7; 7 nucleotides agree with TRBD1. V lost 0 bases to trimming and J lost 3 bases; unmatched junction nucleotides: 9. This CDR3 has 16 amino acids. Germline V gene sequence: CDR1 SGHKS, CDR2 YYEKEE (reference sequence). The CDR3 bases are TGTGCCAGCAGCTTGGCCGCAGGGGGTATTTTCTACGAGCAGTACTTC. This encodes CASSLAAGGIFYEQYF.

The chain couples TRBV7-2 to TRBJ1-2; D call uncertain. Trimming left V 8 bases short and J 7 bases short, with 20 bases between. The CDR3 sequence is 14 residues long. The germline gives CDR1 SGHTA, CDR2 FQGNSA. The CDR3 DNA reads as TGTGCCAGCTCGGAGACCCCCGGGGTTATTGGCTACACCTTC. Protein: CASSETPGVIGYTF.

This clone showed up just once. The junction shows a germline mismatch at one end, possibly a read error. The gene calls are TRBV6-5 and TRBJ2-3; 7 nucleotides line up with TRBD2. Germline CDR1 reads MNHEY; CDR2 reads SVGAGI. The CDR3 has 15 residues. CDR3 in DNA: TGTGCCAGCAGGTACTCCCAAGCGGGGAAGGATACGCAGTATTTT. Its protein is CASRYSQAGKDTQYF.

This chain uses TRBV19 with TRBJ2-3; perhaps TRBD2 as D (6 bases). Germline loops: CDR1 LNHDA, CDR2 SQIVND (reference sequence). The V end lost 8 bases, the J end lost 2 bases, and 14 bases lay between the germline ends. The CDR3 is 14 amino acids. This chain's CDR3 is CASGLAFYTDTQYF. The CDR3 DNA sequence: TGTGCCAGTGGGCTAGCGTTTTACACAGATACGCAGTATTTT.

This chain links TRBV4-1 with TRBJ1-1; unclear D gene. Germline-derived CDR1 and CDR2 are MGHRA and YSYEKL. There are 15 residues in the CDR3. Trimming stripped 3 bases from V and 1 base from J, with 12 bases between. In DNA form, the CDR3 reads TGCGCCAGCAGCCACGTCAGGAATACGAACACTGAAGCTTTCTTT. This sequence encodes CASSHVRNTNTEAFF.

The V call is TRBV6-6, the J call TRBJ1-5, with D unresolved. The V end was cut by 2 bases, the J end by 8 bases, with 10 bases between. Germline CDR1 and CDR2: MNHNY and SVGAGI (reference sequence). This CDR3 spans 13 amino acids. The CDR3, as DNA: TGTGCCAGCAGTTACACCGGGTTGGAGCCCCAGCATTTT. This sequence encodes CASSYTGLEPQHF.

The chain employs TRBV27 and TRBJ2-7, with D possibly being TRBD1 (6 bases). CDR3 length: 13 residues. The V gene's germline CDR1 is MNHEY and CDR2 SMNVEV (reference sequence). Trimming shortened V by 3 bases and J by 6 bases, and 12 bases separated the two germline ends. This CDR3 is CASSFGGAVEQYF. The CDR3 DNA reads TGTGCCAGCAGTTTTGGGGGCGCGGTCGAGCAGTACTTC.

The rearrangement uses TRBV28 and TRBJ2-1; TRBD2 agrees at 7 bases. Trimming took 5 bases from V and 8 from J; bases not matched to a gene: 3. The CDR3 has 12 residues. Germline V gives CDR1 MDHEN, CDR2 SYDVKM. The chain's CDR3 is CASSGLVHEQFF. The CDR3, as DNA: TGTGCCAGCAGTGGACTAGTGCATGAGCAGTTCTTC.

The rearrangement links TRBV19 to TRBJ2-7, with D possibly matching TRBD2 (6 bases). CDR1 and CDR2 (germline): LNHDA, SQIVND (reference sequence). The ends were cut back, 3 bases at V and 3 bases at J, with 18 bases in the middle. The CDR3 has 16 residues. CDR3: CASSIMSAGGFYEQYF. CDR3 DNA: TGTGCCAGTAGTATCATGTCGGCAGGAGGGTTCTACGAGCAGTACTTC.

The rearrangement links TRBV29-1 to TRBJ2-1; possibly TRBD1 for D (5 bases). The V gene's germline CDR1 is SQVTM and CDR2 ANQGSEA. The CDR3 length is 14 residues. V was cut by 5 bases and J by 4 bases, with 15 bases left in between. The chain's CDR3 is CSVYGAVSYNEQFF. DNA of the CDR3: TGCAGCGTTTATGGGGCAGTCTCTTACAATGAGCAGTTCTTC.

The chain is built from TRBV6-5 and TRBJ1-1, with D maybe TRBD1 (5 bases). Germline values: CDR1 MNHEY, CDR2 SVGAGI. V lost 0 bases and J 11 bases, leaving 16 bases between the germline ends. The CDR3 sequence is 14 residues long. CDR3 in amino acids: CASSYSRPRGEAFF. As DNA, the CDR3 is TGTGCCAGCAGTTACTCTAGGCCACGGGGGGAGGCTTTCTTT.

This sequence joins TRBV7-2 and TRBJ2-5; D might be TRBD1 (6 bases). CDR1 and CDR2 (germline): SGHTA, FQGNSA. The CDR3 is made up of 14 amino acids. V was shortened by 4 bases and J by 2 bases, with 11 bases between the two germline ends. The CDR3 reads CASSWMGQQETQYF. The CDR3 DNA follows: TGTGCCAGCAGCTGGATGGGACAACAAGAGACCCAGTACTTC.

The chain is built from TRBV13 and TRBJ2-2; perhaps TRBD2 as D (6 bases). The CDR3 length is 18 residues. Germline CDR1 PRHDT, CDR2 FYEKMQ (reference sequence). V was shortened by 5 bases and J by 6 bases, with 25 bases between the two germline ends. The CDR3 spells CASSQATTLAFDSGELFF. The CDR3 DNA is TGTGCCAGCAGCCAAGCAACAACCCTAGCGTTCGACTCCGGGGAGCTGTTTTTT.

The V gene is TRBV11-3, the J gene TRBJ2-1, with 7 bases lining up with TRBD2. The germline gives CDR1 SGHNT, CDR2 YENEEA. The CDR3 has 16 amino acids. V lost 2 bases, J lost 0 bases, and 4 bases stayed unmatched. The CDR3 is CASSLLAASSYNEQFF. The CDR3 DNA reads TGTGCCAGCAGCTTACTAGCGGCTAGCTCCTACAATGAGCAGTTCTTC. Combining the CDR3 with reference TRBV11-3 and TRBJ2-1 gives the whole variable domain EAGVVQSPRYKIIEKKQPVAFWCNPISGHNTLYWYLQNLGQGPELLIRYENEEAVDDSQLPKDRFSAERLKGVDSTLKIQPAELGDSAVYLCASSLLAASSYNEQFFGPGTRLTVL.

The chain links TRBV4-3 to TRBJ2-7; 9 nucleotides match TRBD2. Germline CDR1 reads LGHNA; CDR2 reads YSLEER. V shed 0 bases, J shed 4 bases, and the junction held 4 bases outside the gene matches. The CDR3 is 15 amino acids. The CDR3 is CASSQEASGTYEQYF. In nucleotides, the CDR3 is TGCGCCAGCAGCCAAGAGGCTAGCGGGACATACGAGCAGTACTTC.

The V and J genes are TRBV9 and TRBJ2-6; a possible D gene is TRBD1 (5 bases). The CDR3 is made up of 15 amino acids. V was clipped by 0 bases and J by 2 bases, with 6 bases between them. CDR1 is SGDLS and CDR2 is YYNGEE in the germline V gene. CDR3 sequence (DNA): TGTGCCAGCAGCGTAGAAGGGGCTGGGGCCAACGTCCTGACTTTC. This codes for CASSVEGAGANVLTF.

The rearrangement links TRBV7-3 to TRBJ2-7; D is unclear. V was pared by 5 bases and J by 7 bases, with 15 bases between. Germline V gene lookup returns CDR1 SGHTA and CDR2 FQGTGA. The CDR3 runs 13 residues. The CDR3 is CASSPGPLEEQYF. In nucleotides, the CDR3 is TGTGCCAGCAGCCCCGGTCCCTTAGAGGAGCAGTACTTC.